The rows below give T cell receptor beta chains drawn from one sample of a study of CD8+ T cells in alopecia areata. Libraries were prepared by immunoSEQ multiplex PCR; TCRdb keeps only in-frame clonotypes and omits some of them. The profile shows 250,000 or so clones, around 67% of them singletons. Material: CD4+ T cells sorted from blood, obtained at week 0. These receptors were obtained from a human donor with alopecia areata. CDR3s leave out the opening cysteine and the closing phenylalanine or tryptophan.

TRBV14 ASSDYDYGYT
TRBV25-1 ASSDLGRIDLYGYT
TRBV5-1 ASSSGTGSNQPQH
TRBV5-6 ASSLAGQPDYEQY
TRBV18 ASSPSGMNTEAF
TRBV25-1 ASSGEGGSNEQF
TRBV14 ASRPSGLGNIQY
TRBV19 ASSIMTGNTEAF
TRBV5-1 ASTYLADSGELF
TRBV2 ASSGGRSTDTQY
TRBV11-2 ASSLYGGTGLVYGQF
TRBV7-2 ASSLAGTNPYEQY
TRBV5-4 ASTPRGDTGELF
TRBV7-2 ASSQTSGGAGLETQY
TRBV30 AWSVTTNYGYT
TRBV7-9 ASSLRGDTEAF
TRBV25-1 ASSEGQQYNEQF
TRBV20-1 SALGGNEQY
TRBV5-1 ASSALAQASYNEQF
TRBV19 ASSFWGTGELF
TRBV5-1 ASRAPGQSYEQY
TRBV29-1 SAGARGGTETQY
TRBV7-9 ASTLTANYGYT
TRBV29-1 SAGARQTGELF
TRBV29-1 SVVTDGTEAF
TRBV27 ASSLRTSLRYEQY
TRBV7-3 ASSLGSSGDLGELF
TRBV4-1 ASSQFSLNGTSVYEQY
TRBV29-1 SAIQVNTEAF
TRBV7-8 ASSSTWNSNQPQH
TRBV9 ASSVGPAGEQY
TRBV7-9 ASSFGGRETQY
TRBV27 ASRSGGHNSPLH
TRBV30 AWSVRGHLIH
TRBV11-1 ASSYYRGYNEQF
TRBV11-2 ASSLGSRAYEQY
TRBV5-1 ASSLNDREAF
TRBV15 ATSRDTLTTLSGELF
TRBV6-1 ATSPGGGTGELF
TRBV2 ASRAGTVTGELF
TRBV7-2 ASSQETGGAGYGYT
TRBV5-4 ASSLPSNEQF
TRBV7-3 ASSRDGSPTGTQY
TRBV4-2 ASSQDQGMGGYT
TRBV6-1 ASRTGSGPQH
TRBV4-1 ASSQGYRGTINEQF
TRBV30 AWSGDKFGVYEQY
TRBV6-5 ASSRRRAETTEAF